A selection of T cell receptor beta chains follows, all from one sample in a study of control samples from healthy donors and cancer patients. TCRdb's copy holds only in-frame clones and misses some; the assay was immunoSEQ multiplex PCR. Here the sample spans some 120,000 clones, approximately 91% being singletons. Sequencing was performed on blood. These receptors all stem from a woman between 18 and 30 years old in good health. Each CDR3 is given with its conserved first and last residue. A D gene is named only where the DNA matches it firmly. Part of the rows lack a size; the others show once, few, many or a class for expanded clones.

j_call v_call d_call clone_size cdr3_aa cdr3_nt
TRBJ1-1 TRBV6-5 . . CASSFEWGGARAFF TGTGCCAGCAGTTTCGAATGGGGGGGGGCGAGGGCTTTCTTT
TRBJ2-1 TRBV10-3 TRBD1 . CAISAQGAVDNEQFF TGTGCCATCAGTGCCCAGGGGGCTGTGGATAATGAGCAGTTCTTC
TRBJ2-5 TRBV15 . . CATSRDMDSQETQYF TGTGCCACCAGCAGAGATATGGATTCGCAGGAGACCCAGTACTTC
TRBJ2-6 TRBV18 TRBD2 . CASSPQSGTGANVLTF TGTGCCAGCTCACCGCAGAGCGGGACTGGGGCCAACGTCCTGACTTTC
TRBJ2-7 TRBV7-9 . . CASSPGAYEQYF TGTGCCAGCAGCCCTGGGGCCTACGAGCAGTACTTC
TRBJ2-7 TRBV6-5 . . CASRQGGQYF TGTGCCAGCAGACAAGGGGGGCAGTACTTC
TRBJ2-5 TRBV3-1/TRBV3-2 TRBD2 . CASSQGLAGGQETQYF TGTGCCAGCAGCCAGGGACTAGCGGGGGGGCAAGAGACCCAGTACTTC
TRBJ2-7 TRBV19 . . CASSYSATYEQYF TGTGCCAGTAGCTACAGCGCGACCTACGAGCAGTACTTC
TRBJ2-6 TRBV19 . . CASSIGTDSSGANVLTF TGTGCCAGTAGTATAGGGACCGATAGCTCTGGGGCCAACGTCCTGACTTTC
TRBJ2-2 TRBV30 . once CAWSARSGELFF TGTGCCTGGAGTGCCAGGTCCGGGGAGCTGTTTTTT
TRBJ2-3 TRBV7-2 . . CASSLAKSRTDTQYF TGTGCCAGCAGCTTAGCCAAATCTAGGACAGATACGCAGTATTTT
TRBJ1-2 TRBV5-1 TRBD1 . CASSLRQGGGYTF TGCGCCAGCAGCTTAAGACAGGGCGGAGGCTACACCTTC
TRBJ1-1 TRBV19 . once CASSPRTENTEAFF TGTGCCAGTAGTCCAAGGACGGAGAACACTGAAGCTTTCTTT
TRBJ1-4 TRBV27 . . CASSSAGLDEKLFF TGTGCCAGCAGTTCCGCCGGCCTGGATGAAAAACTGTTTTTT
TRBJ2-3 TRBV4-3 TRBD1 . CASSQGTGGTDTQYF TGCGCCAGCAGCCAAGGGACAGGGGGCACAGATACGCAGTATTTT
TRBJ1-2 TRBV9 TRBD1 once CASSSRDSRPSGYTF TGTGCCAGCAGCTCCCGGGACAGCCGCCCTTCTGGCTACACCTTC
TRBJ2-1 TRBV5-4 TRBD2 . CASSLSAGGGYNEQFF TGTGCCAGCAGCTTGTCAGCGGGAGGCGGCTACAATGAGCAGTTCTTC
TRBJ2-5 TRBV7-2 . . CASSLRRVETQYF TGTGCCAGCAGCTTACGGCGGGTAGAGACCCAGTACTTC
TRBJ2-7 TRBV27 . . CASSLFHRGQSSYEQYF TGTGCCAGCAGTTTATTTCACCGGGGGCAGAGCTCCTACGAGCAGTACTTC
TRBJ2-2 TRBV7-2 TRBD2 . CASSPLAGSLNTGELFF TGTGCCAGCAGCCCCTTAGCGGGGAGTCTTAACACCGGGGAGCTGTTTTTT
TRBJ2-2 TRBV27 TRBD2 . CASSFRASGRSGELFF TGTGCCAGCAGTTTCAGGGCTAGCGGGAGATCCGGGGAGCTGTTTTTT
TRBJ2-3 TRBV24-1 . . CATSDSTTLRDTQYF TGTGCCACCAGTGATTCCACAACTCTTAGGGATACGCAGTATTTT
TRBJ1-5 TRBV28 TRBD1 . CASSLGTGRRNQPQHF TGTGCCAGCAGTTTAGGGACAGGGAGAAGGAATCAGCCCCAGCATTTT
TRBJ1-3 TRBV28 . . CASSSTPDRLSGNTIYF TGTGCCAGCAGTTCGACACCGGACAGACTCTCTGGAAACACCATATATTTT
TRBJ2-5 TRBV4-2 TRBD2 . CASSQDLASGIQETQYF TGTGCCAGCAGCCAAGATCTTGCTAGCGGGATCCAAGAGACCCAGTACTTC
TRBJ2-3 TRBV2 TRBD1 . CASSGNYHRGRLDVDTQYF TGTGCCAGCAGTGGGAATTACCACAGGGGGAGGCTTGACGTGGATACGCAGTATTTT
TRBJ1-1 TRBV5-6 . . CASSFRDTEAFF TGTGCCAGCAGCTTTAGGGACACTGAAGCCTTCTTT